This TCR beta chain was captured by sequencing in a study of T cell changes during pregnancy in multiple sclerosis. Clones were read by immunoSEQ multiplex PCR, and TCRdb kept only the in-frame ones, dropping some. The table shows tens of thousands of clones, with roughly 91% occurring only once. J was trimmed by 8 bases and V by 7 bases; bases with no gene match: 12. Germline CDR1 is LNHDA and CDR2 is SQIVND (reference sequence). CDR3 size: 15 residues. Sequenced material: peripheral blood, taken in the third trimester of pregnancy. This TCR came from a female donor in good health, enrolled as a control in a pregnancy study. The rearrangement links TRBV19 to TRBJ1-4; 8 bases fit TRBD1. CDR3 DNA: TGTGCCAGTAAAGGGACAGGCCTTCCGGGGGAAAAACTGTTTTTT. As protein: CASKGTGLPGEKLFF. Combining the CDR3 with reference TRBV19 and TRBJ1-4 gives the whole variable domain DGGITQSPKYLFRKEGQNVTLSCEQNLNHDAMYWYRQDPGQGLRLIYYSQIVNDFQKGDIAEGYSVSREKKESFPLTVTSAQKNPTAFYLCASKGTGLPGEKLFFGSGTQLSVL.